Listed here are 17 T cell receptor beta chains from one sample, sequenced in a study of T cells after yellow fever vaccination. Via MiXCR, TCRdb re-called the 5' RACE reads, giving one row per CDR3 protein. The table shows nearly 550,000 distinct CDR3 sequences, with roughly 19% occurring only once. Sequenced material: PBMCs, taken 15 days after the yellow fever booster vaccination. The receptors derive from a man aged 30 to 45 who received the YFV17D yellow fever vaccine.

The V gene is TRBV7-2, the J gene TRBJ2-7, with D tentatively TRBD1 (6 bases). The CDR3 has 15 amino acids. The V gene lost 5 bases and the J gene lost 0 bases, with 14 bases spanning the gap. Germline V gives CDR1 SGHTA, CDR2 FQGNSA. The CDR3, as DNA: TGTGCCAGCAGCCCGAGGGGACATAACTCCTACGAGCAGTACTTC. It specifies CASSPRGHNSYEQYF.

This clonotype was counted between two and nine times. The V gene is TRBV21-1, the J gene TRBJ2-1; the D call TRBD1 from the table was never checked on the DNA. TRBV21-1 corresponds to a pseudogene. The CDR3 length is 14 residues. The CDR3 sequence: CASSKDRGGNEQFF. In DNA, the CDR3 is TGTGCCAGCAGCAAGGACAGGGGTGGCAATGAGCAGTTCTTC.

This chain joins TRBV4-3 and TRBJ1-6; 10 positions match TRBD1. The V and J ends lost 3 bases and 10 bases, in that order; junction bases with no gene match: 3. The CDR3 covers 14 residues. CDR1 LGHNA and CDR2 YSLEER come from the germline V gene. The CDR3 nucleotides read TGCGCCAGCAGCCAGGACAGGGGGGACTCACCCCTCCACTTT. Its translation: CASSQDRGDSPLHF.

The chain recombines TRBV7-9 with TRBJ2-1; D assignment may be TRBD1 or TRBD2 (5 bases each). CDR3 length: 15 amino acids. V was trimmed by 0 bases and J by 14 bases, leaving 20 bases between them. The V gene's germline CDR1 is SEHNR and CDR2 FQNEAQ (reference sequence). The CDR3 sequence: CASSLALEVWGSEFF. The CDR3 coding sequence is TGTGCCAGCAGCTTAGCTCTAGAGGTCTGGGGGTCGGAGTTCTTC.

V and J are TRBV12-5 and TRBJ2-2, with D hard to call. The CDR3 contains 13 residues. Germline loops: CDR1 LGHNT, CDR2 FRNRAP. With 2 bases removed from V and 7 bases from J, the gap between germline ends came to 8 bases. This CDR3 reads CASGLSLIGELFF. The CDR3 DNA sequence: TGTGCTAGTGGTTTGTCTCTGATCGGGGAGCTGTTTTTT.

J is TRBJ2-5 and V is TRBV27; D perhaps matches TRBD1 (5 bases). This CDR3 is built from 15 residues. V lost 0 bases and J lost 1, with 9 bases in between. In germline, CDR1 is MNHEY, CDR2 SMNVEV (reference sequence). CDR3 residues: CASSLSVRGQETQYF. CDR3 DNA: TGTGCCAGCAGTTTATCGGTTAGGGGCCAAGAGACCCAGTACTTC.

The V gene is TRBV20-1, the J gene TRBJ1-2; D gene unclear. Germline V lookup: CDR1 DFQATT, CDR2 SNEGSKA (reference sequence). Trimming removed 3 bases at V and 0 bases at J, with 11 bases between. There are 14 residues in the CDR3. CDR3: CSASAGIANYGYTF. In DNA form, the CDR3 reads TGCAGTGCTAGTGCGGGAATTGCTAACTATGGCTACACCTTC.

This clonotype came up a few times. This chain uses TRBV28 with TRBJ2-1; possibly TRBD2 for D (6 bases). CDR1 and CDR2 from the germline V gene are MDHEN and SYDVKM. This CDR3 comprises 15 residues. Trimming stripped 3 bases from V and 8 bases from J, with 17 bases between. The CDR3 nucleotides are TGTGCCAGCAGTTTCCCGGACTACCCATACGATGAGCAGTTCTTC. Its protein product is CASSFPDYPYDEQFF.

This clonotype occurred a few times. The CDR3 sequence is CSARTGEGYTF. In DNA form, the CDR3 reads TGCAGTGCTCGGACAGGGGAAGGCTACACCTTC. The chain recombines TRBV20-1 with TRBJ1-2; 9 bases map to TRBD1. CDR3 length: 11 amino acids. Germline V gene data show CDR1 as DFQATT and CDR2 as SNEGSKA (reference sequence). Losses at the gene ends were 5 bases for V and 8 bases for J; bases not matched to a gene: 3.

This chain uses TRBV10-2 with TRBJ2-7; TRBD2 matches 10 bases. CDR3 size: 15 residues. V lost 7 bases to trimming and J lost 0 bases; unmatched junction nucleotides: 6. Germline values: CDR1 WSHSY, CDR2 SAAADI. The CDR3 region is CASIGAGGPSYEQYF. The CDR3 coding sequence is TGCGCCAGCATCGGAGCGGGAGGGCCCTCCTACGAGCAGTACTTC.

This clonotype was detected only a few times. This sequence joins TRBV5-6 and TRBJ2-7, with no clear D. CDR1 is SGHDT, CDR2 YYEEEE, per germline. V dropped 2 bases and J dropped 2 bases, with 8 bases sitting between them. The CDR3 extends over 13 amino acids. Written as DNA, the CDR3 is TGTGCCAGCAGCTTCTGGTCCACCTACGAGCAGTACTTC. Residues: CASSFWSTYEQYF. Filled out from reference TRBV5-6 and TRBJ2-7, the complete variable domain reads DAGVTQSPTHLIKTRGQQVTLRCSPKSGHDTVSWYQQALGQGPQFIFQYYEEEERQRGNFPDRFSGHQFPNYSSELNVNALLLGDSALYLCASSFWSTYEQYFGPGTRLTVT.

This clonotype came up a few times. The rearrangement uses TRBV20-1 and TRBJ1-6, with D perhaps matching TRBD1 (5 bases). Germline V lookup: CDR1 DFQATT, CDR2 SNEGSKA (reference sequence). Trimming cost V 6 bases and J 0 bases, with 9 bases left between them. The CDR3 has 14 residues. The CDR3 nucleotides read TGCAGTGCGCGACAGAGCTCCTATAATTCACCCCTCCACTTT. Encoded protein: CSARQSSYNSPLHF.

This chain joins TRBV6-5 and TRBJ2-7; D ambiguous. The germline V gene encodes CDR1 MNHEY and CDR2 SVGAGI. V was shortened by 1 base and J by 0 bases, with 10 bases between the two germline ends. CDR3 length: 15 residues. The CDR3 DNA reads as TGTGCCAGCAGTTACTACCATGGGGTCTCCTACGAGCAGTACTTC. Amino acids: CASSYYHGVSYEQYF.

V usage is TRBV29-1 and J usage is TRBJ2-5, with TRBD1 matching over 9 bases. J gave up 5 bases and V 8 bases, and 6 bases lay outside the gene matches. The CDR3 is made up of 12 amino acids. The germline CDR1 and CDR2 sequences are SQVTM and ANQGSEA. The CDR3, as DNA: TGCAGCTACACAGGGGGCCCGGAGACCCAGTACTTC. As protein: CSYTGGPETQYF.

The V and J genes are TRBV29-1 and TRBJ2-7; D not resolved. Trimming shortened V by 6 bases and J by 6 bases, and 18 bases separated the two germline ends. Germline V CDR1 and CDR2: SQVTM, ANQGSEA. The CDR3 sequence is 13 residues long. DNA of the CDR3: TGCAGCGTCGGGCGACCTCTCTCTCGCGAGCAGTACTTC. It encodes CSVGRPLSREQYF.

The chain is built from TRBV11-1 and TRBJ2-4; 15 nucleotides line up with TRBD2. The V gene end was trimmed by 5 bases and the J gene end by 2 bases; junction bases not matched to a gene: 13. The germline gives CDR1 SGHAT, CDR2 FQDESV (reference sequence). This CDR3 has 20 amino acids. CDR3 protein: CASSALGLAGGRLTKNIQYF. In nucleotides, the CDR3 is TGTGCCAGCAGCGCGCTGGGACTAGCGGGAGGAAGGCTTACCAAAAACATTCAGTACTTC.

CDR3 sequence: CSVAPGQGYEQYF. In nucleotides, the CDR3 is TGCAGCGTTGCCCCGGGACAGGGTTACGAGCAGTACTTC. The chain recombines TRBV29-1 with TRBJ2-7; 9 nucleotides agree with TRBD1. The CDR3 is 13 amino acids. CDR1 is SQVTM and CDR2 is ANQGSEA in the germline V gene. With V trimmed by 4 bases and J by 4 bases, 5 bases remained unmatched.